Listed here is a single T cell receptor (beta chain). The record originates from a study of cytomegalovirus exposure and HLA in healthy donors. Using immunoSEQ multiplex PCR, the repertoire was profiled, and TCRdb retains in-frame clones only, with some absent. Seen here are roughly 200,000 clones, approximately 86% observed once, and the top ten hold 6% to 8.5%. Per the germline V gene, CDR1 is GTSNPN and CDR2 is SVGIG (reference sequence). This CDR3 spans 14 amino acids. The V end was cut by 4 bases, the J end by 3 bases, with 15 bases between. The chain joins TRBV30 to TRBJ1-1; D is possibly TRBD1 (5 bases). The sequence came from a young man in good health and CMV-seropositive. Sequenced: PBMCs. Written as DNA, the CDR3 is TGTGCCTGGAATGTAGGGGCTAGTCACACTGAAGCTTTCTTT. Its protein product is CAWNVGASHTEAFF.